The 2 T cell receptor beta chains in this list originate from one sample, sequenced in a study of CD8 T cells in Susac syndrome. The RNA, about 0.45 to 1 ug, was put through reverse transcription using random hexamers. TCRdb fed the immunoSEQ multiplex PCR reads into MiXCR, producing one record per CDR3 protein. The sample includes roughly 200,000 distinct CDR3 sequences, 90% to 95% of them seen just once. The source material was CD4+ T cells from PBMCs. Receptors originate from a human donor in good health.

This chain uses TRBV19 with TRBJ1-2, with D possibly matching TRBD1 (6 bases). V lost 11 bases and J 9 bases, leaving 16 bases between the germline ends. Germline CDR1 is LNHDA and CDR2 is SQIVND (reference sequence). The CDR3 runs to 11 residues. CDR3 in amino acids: CASTVDRRYTF. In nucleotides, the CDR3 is TGTGCCTCTACTGTCGACAGGCGCTACACCTTC. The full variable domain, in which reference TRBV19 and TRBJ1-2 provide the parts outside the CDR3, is DGGITQSPKYLFRKEGQNVTLSCEQNLNHDAMYWYRQDPGQGLRLIYYSQIVNDFQKGDIAEGYSVSREKKESFPLTVTSAQKNPTAFYLCASTVDRRYTFGSGTRLTVV.

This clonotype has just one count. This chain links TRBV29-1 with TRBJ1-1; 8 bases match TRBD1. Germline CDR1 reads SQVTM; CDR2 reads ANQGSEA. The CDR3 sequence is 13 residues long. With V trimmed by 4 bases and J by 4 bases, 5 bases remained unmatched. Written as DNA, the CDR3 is TGCAGCGTTGCCCGGACAGGGATCACTGAAGCTTTCTTT. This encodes CSVARTGITEAFF.